The subject of this entry is one T cell receptor beta chain. As yet, its antigen is unknown. UMIs were added to TCR cDNA along with a universal primer site when it was made by 5'RACE template switching. TCRdb reanalysed the 5' RACE reads using MiXCR and keeps one entry per CDR3 protein. The sample lists a few hundred thousand distinct CDR3 sequences; over 3.5% were seen once. CDR3 length: 13 residues. Germline V lookup: CDR1 DFQATT, CDR2 SNEGSKA (reference sequence). V was shortened by 3 bases and J by 2 bases, with 11 bases between the two germline ends. This entry belongs to a study of T cells after yellow fever vaccination. Study as a whole: Low-cell-number fractions underwent preparation using SMART-Seq v4 Ultra Low Input.

General study results and limits: Post-booster repertoires again held most primary-vaccination clones (about 96% CD4, about 88% CD8). Peak timing came faster in the weaker secondary response, day 5 versus 15.

V gene TRBV20-1 combines with J gene TRBJ2-7; maybe TRBD1 (5 bases). The receptor was derived from a man younger than 35 who received the YFV17D yellow fever vaccine. Sequenced material: PBMCs, taken 15 days after the yellow fever booster vaccination. Here the CDR3 reads CSARTAGTYEQYF. CDR3 sequence (DNA): TGCAGTGCTAGGACAGCAGGAACCTACGAGCAGTACTTC.